What follows are 16 T cell receptor beta chains derived from one specimen sequenced in a study of T cell repertoires in cytomegalovirus infection. These receptors have no identified antigens. MiXCR, applied by TCRdb to the reads, yields one record per CDR3 protein. The data contain roughly 220,000 distinct CDR3 sequences, approximately 40% of them singletons. The sequencing used CD8+ T cells from cultured PBMCs, collected from culture after CMV antigen stimulation. The receptors originated from a human donor in good health (CMV status not recorded). Some clones in this sample may be carry-over from other donors' samples.

There are a few counts of this clonotype. This chain joins TRBV7-9 and TRBJ2-3, with 8 positions matching TRBD1. Germline V gives CDR1 SEHNR, CDR2 FQNEAQ (reference sequence). The CDR3 loop spans 16 amino acids. The J segment lost 6 bases and the V segment lost 2 bases, leaving 10 bases of the junction unmatched. CDR3 sequence: CASSLFYGRGPDTQYF. The CDR3 DNA is TGTGCCAGCAGCTTATTTTACGGCAGGGGGCCGGATACGCAGTATTTT.

This clonotype was detected a few times. The rearrangement links TRBV7-3 to TRBJ2-1, with 11 bases lining up with TRBD2. V was pared by 6 bases and J by 7 bases, with 5 bases of the junction left unmatched. The CDR3 is 14 residues long. The germline CDR1 and CDR2 sequences are SGHTA and FQGTGA. The CDR3 loop is CASSSTSGVNEQFF. In DNA form, the CDR3 reads TGTGCCAGCAGTTCGACTAGCGGGGTTAATGAGCAGTTCTTC. Complete variable domain (other parts from reference TRBV7-3 and TRBJ2-1): GAGVSQTPSNKVTEKGKYVELRCDPISGHTALYWYRQSLGQGPEFLIYFQGTGAADDSGLPNDRFFAVRPEGSVSTLKIQRTERGDSAVYLCASSSTSGVNEQFFGPGTRLTVL.

The chain combines TRBV11-2 with TRBJ2-5, with 7 bases aligning to TRBD2. Germline-derived CDR1 and CDR2 are SGHAT and FQNNGV. Trimming at V came to 4 bases and at J to 2 bases, leaving 4 bases not matched to a gene. This CDR3 is built from 14 residues. Here the CDR3 DNA reads TGTGCCAGCAGCTCTTGGGAGGGACAAGAGACCCAGTACTTC. Amino acids: CASSSWEGQETQYF.

Ten or more counts support this clonotype. Here the CDR3 DNA reads TGTGCCAGCAGCTTAACAGGGGGCTCCGCCGGGGAGCTGTTTTTT. It yields the protein CASSLTGGSAGELFF. This chain joins TRBV7-3 and TRBJ2-2; 7 bases are shared with TRBD1. Germline-derived CDR1 and CDR2 are SGHTA and FQGTGA. The CDR3 consists of 15 residues. V trimming: 0 bases; J trimming: 6 bases; junction bases outside the gene matches: 4.

The sample holds a few counts of this clonotype. The chain uses TRBV6-6 and TRBJ2-7, with 12 bases aligning to TRBD2. CDR3 length equals 16 residues. V lost 2 bases and J lost 5; bases outside the gene matches: 7. Germline V gene sequence: CDR1 MNHNY, CDR2 SVGAGI (reference sequence). CDR3 nucleotide sequence: TGTGCCAGCAGTTACGCACCTAGCGGGGGGGCCAACGAGCAGTACTTC. Translating it yields CASSYAPSGGANEQYF.

The J gene is TRBJ2-7, the V gene TRBV5-1; 9 nucleotides agree with TRBD2. The trim removed 4 bases at V and 7 bases at J, leaving 12 bases unmatched. The CDR3 is 15 amino acids. Germline loops: CDR1 SGHRS, CDR2 YFSETQ. The CDR3, as DNA: TGCGCCAGCAGCGTATTAGCGGGAGCTTGGAAGGAGCAGTACTTC. This sequence encodes CASSVLAGAWKEQYF.

The chain uses TRBV6-5 and TRBJ2-5; D perhaps matches TRBD2 (6 bases). Looked up from germline, CDR1 is MNHEY and CDR2 is SVGAGI. CDR3 length equals 13 residues. The V gene lost 2 bases and the J gene lost 5 bases, with 9 bases spanning the gap. The CDR3 protein is CASSYPGEETQYF. DNA of the CDR3: TGTGCCAGCAGTTACCCGGGGGAGGAGACCCAGTACTTC.

This clonotype came up many times. This chain joins TRBV7-8 and TRBJ2-7, with D possibly TRBD1 on 6 matching bases. The CDR3 spans 14 residues. Germline loops: CDR1 SGHVS, CDR2 FQNEAQ. The V end lost 5 bases, the J end lost 6 bases, and 17 bases lay between the germline ends. CDR3 protein: CASSTRDTSGEQYF. The CDR3 DNA is TGTGCCAGCAGCACCCGGGACACATCCGGCGAGCAGTACTTC.

This clonotype was picked up many times. The chain has TRBV7-6 and TRBJ2-7; 9 nucleotides line up with TRBD2. CDR1 SGHVS and CDR2 FNYEAQ come from the germline V gene. This CDR3 is built from 16 residues. Trimming removed 5 bases from V and 3 bases from J; junction bases left unmatched: 11. The CDR3: CASSPASGNIDYEQYF. CDR3 sequence (DNA): TGTGCCAGCAGCCCCGCTAGCGGGAATATAGACTACGAGCAGTACTTC.

As for this clonotype: One end of the junction does not line up with germline, which may come from a read error. This chain links TRBV29-1 with TRBJ2-2, with TRBD2 matching 13 bases. This CDR3 is 16 amino acids long. Germline V gene lookup returns CDR1 SQVTM and CDR2 ANQGSEA. The CDR3 nucleotides are TGCAGCGTCGAAGGACTAGCGGGAGAAAACACCGGGGAGCTGTTTTTT. It is translated as CSVEGLAGENTGELFF.

J is TRBJ1-1 and V is TRBV20-1; D not certain. Germline lookup yields CDR1 DFQATT and CDR2 SNEGSKA (reference sequence). The CDR3 loop spans 13 amino acids. With 6 bases removed from V and 5 bases from J, the gap between germline ends came to 16 bases. CDR3 sequence (DNA): TGCAGTGCCGGGGAGGGTAGGGAGACTGAAGCTTTCTTT. Translating gives CSAGEGRETEAFF.

The chain carries TRBV7-6 and TRBJ2-3; 9 bases are shared with TRBD1. The trim removed 4 bases at V and 3 bases at J, leaving 5 bases unmatched. Germline V lookup: CDR1 SGHVS, CDR2 FNYEAQ. The CDR3 contains 15 residues. CDR3 bases: TGTGCCAGCAGCTCCCCAGACAGGGGGACAGATACGCAGTATTTT. Protein product: CASSSPDRGTDTQYF.

This clonotype has a handful of counts. CDR3 residues: CASSYSSGGSQETQYF. CDR3 DNA: TGTGCCAGCAGTTACTCTTCAGGTGGCAGCCAAGAGACCCAGTACTTC. The V call is TRBV6-5, the J call TRBJ2-5; D is unresolved. Germline CDR1 MNHEY, CDR2 SVGAGI. The V and J ends lost 0 bases and 1 base respectively, with 12 bases between them. The CDR3 consists of 16 residues.

The J gene is TRBJ1-5, the V gene TRBV12-3 or TRBV12-4, with D unresolved. The CDR3 is 11 residues long. Trimming shortened V by 6 bases and J by 9 bases, and 9 bases separated the two germline ends. The CDR3 spells CASSSGSPQHF. In DNA form, the CDR3 reads TGTGCCAGCAGCAGTGGGTCGCCCCAGCATTTT.

This clonotype was counted many times. V gene TRBV28 combines with J gene TRBJ2-5; D might be TRBD1 (6 bases). This CDR3 has 14 amino acids. Germline-derived CDR1 and CDR2 are MDHEN and SYDVKM. The germline V and J ends were trimmed by 6 bases and 5 bases, with 16 bases remaining between them. The DNA of the CDR3 is TGTGCCAGCAGCTCAGAGGGGGACGGGGAGACCCAGTACTTC. Amino acids: CASSSEGDGETQYF.

The chain recombines TRBV19 with TRBJ1-5, with D possibly matching TRBD1 (5 bases). The CDR3 is 18 amino acids. V shed 3 bases and J shed 0 bases, with 18 bases lying between them. The germline V gene has CDR1 LNHDA and CDR2 SQIVND (reference sequence). CDR3 amino acids: CASSIRDRSGVSNQPQHF. DNA of the CDR3: TGTGCCAGTAGTATCCGGGACCGCAGCGGGGTTAGCAATCAGCCCCAGCATTTT.